This T cell receptor (beta chain) was sequenced for a study of T cells in Graves' hyperthyroidism and ophthalmopathy. Amplification yielded TCR beta CDR3 regions, with RNA transcripts as the source. HTBI primers drove first-round RT-PCR of the TCR CDR3. Each CDR3 protein is one row after TCRdb ran MiXCR on the multiplex PCR reads. The sample lists about 720,000 distinct CDR3 sequences, about 16% occurring once. This CDR3 region has 18 residues. Germline lookup yields CDR1 SGHRS and CDR2 YFSETQ. V dropped 4 bases and J dropped 0 bases, with 17 bases sitting between them. This clonotype occurred a few times.

Sample: blood. The sequence was obtained from a man between 18 and 35 years old with Graves' hyperthyroidism. The rearrangement joins TRBV5-1 to TRBJ1-6, with D perhaps TRBD1 (5 bases). CDR3 protein: CASSETEGQSSYNSPLHF. The CDR3 DNA reads TGCGCCAGCAGCGAGACAGAGGGCCAAAGCTCCTATAATTCACCCCTCCACTTT.